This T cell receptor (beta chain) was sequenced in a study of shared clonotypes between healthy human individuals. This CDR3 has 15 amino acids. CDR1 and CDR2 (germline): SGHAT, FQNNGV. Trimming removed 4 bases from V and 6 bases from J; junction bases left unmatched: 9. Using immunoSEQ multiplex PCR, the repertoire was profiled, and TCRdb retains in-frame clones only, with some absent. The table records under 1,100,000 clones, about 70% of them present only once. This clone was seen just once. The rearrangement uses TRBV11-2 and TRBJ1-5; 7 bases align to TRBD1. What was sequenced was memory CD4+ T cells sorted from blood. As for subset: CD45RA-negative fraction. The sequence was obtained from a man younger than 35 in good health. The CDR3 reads CASSWGDRASQPQHF. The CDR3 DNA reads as TGTGCCAGCAGCTGGGGTGACAGGGCTTCTCAGCCCCAGCATTTT. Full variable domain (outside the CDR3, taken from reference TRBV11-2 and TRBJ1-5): EAGVAQSPRYKIIEKRQSVAFWCNPISGHATLYWYQQILGQGPKLLIQFQNNGVVDDSQLPKDRFSAERLKGVDSTLKIQPAKLEDSAVYLCASSWGDRASQPQHFGDGTRLSIL.